This entry lists 28 T cell receptor beta chains sequenced from one sample in a study of control samples from healthy donors and cancer patients. Profiled with immunoSEQ multiplex PCR; TCRdb holds only in-frame clones, not every one. The table includes 120,000 or so clones, about 87% detected once. The sequencing sample was made of blood. The receptors stem from a man aged 55-75 years in good health.

This clone was picked up one time. This rearrangement joins TRBV9 to TRBJ2-1, with 7 bases identical to TRBD1. V lost 4 bases and J lost 7; bases outside the gene matches: 5. The CDR3 contains 13 residues. Germline CDR1 SGDLS, CDR2 YYNGEE. The CDR3, as DNA: TGTGCCAGCAGCCCTACGACAGGGAATGAGCAGTTCTTC. The encoded protein is CASSPTTGNEQFF. Supplemented by reference TRBV9 and TRBJ2-1, the full variable domain reads DSGVTQTPKHLITATGQRVTLRCSPRSGDLSVYWYQQSLDQGLQFLIQYYNGEERAKGNILERFSAQQFPDLHSELNLSSLELGDSALYFCASSPTTGNEQFFGPGTRLTVL.

The V gene is TRBV18, the J gene TRBJ2-7, with TRBD2 as a possible D gene (7 bases). The CDR3 runs to 15 residues. Germline values: CDR1 KGHSH, CDR2 LQKENI. Trimming removed 2 bases from V and 7 bases from J, with 18 bases in between. The CDR3 nucleotides read TGTGCCAGCTCACCATTCCGGGGGGCGCAAGAAGAGCAGTACTTC. Protein product: CASSPFRGAQEEQYF.

The rearrangement links TRBV7-2 to TRBJ1-3; D gene ambiguous. V gave up 6 bases and J gave up 5 bases, with 17 bases separating them. Per the germline V gene, CDR1 is SGHTA and CDR2 is FQGNSA. The CDR3 is 15 residues long. CDR3 loop: CASRPTALGRNTIYF. The CDR3 nucleotides read TGTGCCAGCAGACCTACAGCTCTCGGGAGAAACACCATATATTTT.

J is TRBJ1-2 and V is TRBV19; 10 nucleotides align to TRBD1. The CDR3 sequence is 15 residues long. V dropped 3 bases and J dropped 5; count of bases not matched to a gene: 6. The V gene's germline CDR1 is LNHDA and CDR2 SQIVND (reference sequence). The CDR3 loop reads CASSMMGQGLYGYTF. In DNA form, the CDR3 reads TGTGCCAGTAGTATGATGGGACAGGGGTTATATGGCTACACCTTC.

The V call is TRBV12-3 or TRBV12-4, the J call TRBJ2-2; D not resolved. Trimming left V 3 bases short and J 9 bases short, with 5 bases between. CDR3 size: 11 residues. CDR3 protein: CASSFGRELFF. The CDR3, as DNA: TGTGCCAGCAGTTTTGGGAGGGAGCTGTTTTTT.

The chain employs TRBV6-5 and TRBJ2-5; D tentatively fits TRBD1 or TRBD2 (5 bases each). V dropped 0 bases and J dropped 5 bases, with 10 bases sitting between them. The germline V gene encodes CDR1 MNHEY and CDR2 SVGAGI. The CDR3 covers 14 residues. The chain's CDR3 is CASSYSSREETQYF. Here the CDR3 DNA reads TGTGCCAGCAGTTACTCTTCCAGGGAGGAGACCCAGTACTTC.

The genes are TRBV7-2 and TRBJ1-3, with unresolved D. Between the trimmed V and J ends, which lost 3 bases and 0 bases, there was a span of 9 bases. This CDR3 spans 15 amino acids. Germline CDR1 SGHTA, CDR2 FQGNSA. The CDR3 DNA reads as TGTGCCAGCAGCTTTCCACCCGCCTCTGGAAACACCATATATTTT. This gives the protein CASSFPPASGNTIYF.

This clone was counted between two and nine times. The rearrangement uses TRBV19 and TRBJ1-5; TRBD1 matches at 8 bases. Trimming cost V 6 bases and J 2 bases; bases outside gene matches: 6. The germline V gene encodes CDR1 LNHDA and CDR2 SQIVND (reference sequence). The length of the CDR3 is 15 residues. CDR3 loop: CASSGQGFGNQPQHF. The CDR3 nucleotides read TGTGCCAGTAGCGGACAGGGATTCGGCAATCAGCCCCAGCATTTT.

In its sample, this clone was seen a few times. The rearrangement links TRBV28 to TRBJ1-5, with D tentatively TRBD1 (6 bases). Trimming shortened V by 7 bases and J by 6 bases, and 16 bases separated the two germline ends. This CDR3 spans 14 amino acids. Germline V gives CDR1 MDHEN, CDR2 SYDVKM. CDR3 sequence reads: CASNTRAGAQPQHF. The CDR3 bases are TGTGCCAGCAATACCCGGGCAGGGGCTCAGCCCCAGCATTTT. The full variable domain, in which reference TRBV28 and TRBJ1-5 provide the parts outside the CDR3, is DVKVTQSSRYLVKRTGEKVFLECVQDMDHENMFWYRQDPGLGLRLIYFSYDVKMKEKGDIPEGYSVSREKKERFSLILESASTNQTSMYLCASNTRAGAQPQHFGDGTRLSIL.

The chain links TRBV6-2 or TRBV6-3 to TRBJ1-2; weak D call: TRBD1 (5 bases). V lost 2 bases and J 2 bases, leaving 9 bases between the germline ends. Germline V gene sequence: CDR1 MNHEY, CDR2 SVGEGT. This CDR3 is 14 amino acids long. The CDR3 loop is CASSYQGQNYGYTF. CDR3 nucleotide sequence: TGTGCCAGCAGTTACCAGGGTCAGAACTATGGCTACACCTTC.

The gene calls are TRBV19 and TRBJ1-1; weak D call: TRBD1 (5 bases). The CDR3 is 15 residues long. The V end lost 3 bases, the J end lost 10 bases, and 21 bases lay between the germline ends. Germline CDR1 reads LNHDA; CDR2 reads SQIVND (reference sequence). Here the CDR3 DNA reads TGTGCCAGTAGTATTCCGGGACTCACACGAAAGGGAGCTTTCTTT. It is translated as CASSIPGLTRKGAFF.

The J gene is TRBJ2-1, the V gene TRBV18; unclear D gene. Germline V gives CDR1 KGHSH, CDR2 LQKENI. The germline V and J ends were trimmed by 4 bases and 0 bases, with 10 bases remaining between them. The CDR3 consists of 15 residues. This chain's CDR3 is CASSLSGNSYNEQFF. The CDR3 DNA is TGTGCCAGCTCACTATCAGGCAACTCCTACAATGAGCAGTTCTTC. Full variable domain (missing parts from reference TRBV18 and TRBJ2-1): NAGVMQNPRHLVRRRGQEARLRCSPMKGHSHVYWYRQLPEEGLKFMVYLQKENIIDESGMPKERFSAEFPKEGPSILRIQQVVRGDSAAYFCASSLSGNSYNEQFFGPGTRLTVL.

This clone was counted a single time. This rearrangement joins TRBV6-2 or TRBV6-3 to TRBJ2-3; D possibly uses TRBD1 or TRBD2 (5 bases each). CDR1 MNHEY and CDR2 SVGEGT come from the germline V gene. Trimming took 0 bases from V and 3 from J, leaving 10 bases between them. CDR3 length: 15 amino acids. The CDR3 here is CASSYSMGVTDTQYF. DNA of the CDR3: TGTGCCAGCAGTTACTCGATGGGGGTTACAGATACGCAGTATTTT.

Here the CDR3 DNA reads TGTGCCATACGAGGGGGAGAGGAGACCCAGTACTTC. Translating it yields CAIRGGEETQYF. This chain connects TRBV6-6 to TRBJ2-5, with D possibly matching TRBD1 (6 bases). Germline V lookup: CDR1 MNHNY, CDR2 SVGAGI (reference sequence). This CDR3 has 12 amino acids. V lost 10 bases, J lost 5 bases, and 14 bases lay in between.

The chain recombines TRBV12-3 or TRBV12-4 with TRBJ1-2; the match to TRBD1 covers 9 bases. J lost 7 bases, V lost 5 bases, and 5 bases had no gene match. This CDR3 comprises 13 residues. The CDR3 coding sequence is TGTGCCAGCAGTGTACAGGGGGCGGTTGGCTACACCTTC. Protein: CASSVQGAVGYTF.

As for this clone: The same CDR3 also results from other DNA sequences found in this sample. V gene TRBV11-2 combines with J gene TRBJ1-4; D is perhaps TRBD1 (6 bases). V lost 3 bases and J lost 8, with 13 bases in between. Germline V lookup: CDR1 SGHAT, CDR2 FQNNGV. The CDR3 contains 14 residues. CDR3: CASSLPRGNEKLFF. The CDR3 DNA is TGTGCCAGCAGCTTGCCCAGGGGAAACGAAAAACTGTTTTTT.

The chain couples TRBV13 to TRBJ1-2, with unresolved D. This CDR3 region has 15 residues. The germline V and J ends were trimmed by 5 bases and 5 bases, with 18 bases remaining between them. Per germline, CDR1 PRHDT and CDR2 FYEKMQ (reference sequence). The CDR3 spells CASSLPGNPEYGYTF. The CDR3 DNA reads as TGTGCCAGCAGCCTCCCCGGCAATCCTGAATATGGCTACACCTTC.

The chain recombines TRBV7-7 with TRBJ1-2; 12 bases agree with TRBD1. V shed 5 bases, J shed 8 bases, and the junction held 9 bases outside the gene matches. Germline CDR1 reads SSHAT; CDR2 reads FNYEAQ (reference sequence). CDR3 length: 15 residues. In DNA form, the CDR3 reads TGTGCCAGCAGCCCCGAGCCCGGGACAGGGGGCGGCTACACCTTC. Amino acid sequence: CASSPEPGTGGGYTF. The full variable domain, with the rest looked up from reference TRBV7-7 and TRBJ1-2, is GAGVSQSPRYKVTKRGQDVTLRCDPISSHATLYWYQQALGQGPEFLTYFNYEAQPDKSGLPSDRFSAERPEGSISTLTIQRTEQRDSAMYRCASSPEPGTGGGYTFGSGTRLTVV.

The CDR3 here is CASTLRGNSGNTIYF. Written as DNA, the CDR3 is TGTGCCAGCACCCTAAGGGGCAATTCTGGAAACACCATATATTTT. The gene calls are TRBV28 and TRBJ1-3; tentative D call: TRBD1 (5 bases). The CDR3 covers 15 residues. V was trimmed by 7 bases and J by 1 base, leaving 14 bases between them. Germline V gives CDR1 MDHEN, CDR2 SYDVKM.

This clone has only one observation. This chain uses TRBV5-1 with TRBJ2-3; TRBD1 might be the D (6 bases). Trimming cost V 3 bases and J 6 bases, with 14 bases left between them. The CDR3 contains 14 residues. The germline CDR1 and CDR2 sequences are SGHRS and YFSETQ. CDR3 DNA: TGCGCCAGCAGCTCTCAACAGGGTCGGGATACGCAGTATTTT. It codes for CASSSQQGRDTQYF. The variable domain in full, completed from reference TRBV5-1 and TRBJ2-3, reads KAGVTQTPRYLIKTRGQQVTLSCSPISGHRSVSWYQQTPGQGLQFLFEYFSETQRNKGNFPGRFSGRQFSNSRSEMNVSTLELGDSALYLCASSSQQGRDTQYFGPGTRLTVL.

V usage is TRBV9 and J usage is TRBJ2-2; weak D call: TRBD1 (6 bases). Germline V gene lookup returns CDR1 SGDLS and CDR2 YYNGEE. This CDR3 has 17 residues. V dropped 1 base and J dropped 5 bases, with 18 bases sitting between them. CDR3 in amino acids: CASSVPRQVVGTGELFF. The CDR3 DNA is TGTGCCAGCAGCGTACCCCGACAGGTGGTGGGGACCGGGGAGCTGTTTTTT.

This rearrangement joins TRBV6-2 or TRBV6-3 to TRBJ1-4, with 7 bases lining up with TRBD1. The germline V gene encodes CDR1 MNHEY and CDR2 SVGEGT. The CDR3 runs 16 residues. The V segment lost 5 bases and the J segment 3 bases; nucleotides outside the gene matches: 9. CDR3 region: CASSRTGGTSNEKLFF. DNA of the CDR3: TGTGCCAGCAGTAGGACAGGAGGAACGTCTAATGAAAAACTGTTTTTT.

V is TRBV30 and J is TRBJ2-2; no definite D call. The germline gives CDR1 GTSNPN, CDR2 SVGIG (reference sequence). The CDR3 sequence is 13 residues long. V lost 3 bases and J lost 5, with 10 bases in between. As DNA, the CDR3 is TGTGCCTGGAGGAGGTACAGAACCGGGGAGCTGTTTTTT. Translation gives CAWRRYRTGELFF.

The chain recombines TRBV4-1 with TRBJ1-2, with a weak D call TRBD1 (5 bases). Looked up from germline, CDR1 is MGHRA and CDR2 is YSYEKL. V lost 1 base, J lost 2 bases, and 11 bases lay in between. The CDR3 totals 15 residues. The CDR3 nucleotides read TGCGCCAGCAGCCAAGGATCAGCAGGGAACTATGGCTACACCTTC. It translates to CASSQGSAGNYGYTF.

This rearrangement joins TRBV5-1 to TRBJ1-2; D unclear. In germline, CDR1 is SGHRS, CDR2 YFSETQ. V was clipped by 4 bases and J by 2 bases, with 12 bases between them. The length of the CDR3 is 14 residues. CDR3 sequence (DNA): TGCGCCAGCAGCAAGACGGACGCGAACTATGGCTACACCTTC. Translation gives CASSKTDANYGYTF.

The chain uses TRBV5-1 and TRBJ1-3; D is unclear. CDR1 is SGHRS and CDR2 is YFSETQ in the germline V gene. V gave up 1 base and J gave up 0 bases, with 8 bases separating them. This CDR3 comprises 15 residues. The CDR3 loop is CASSLTASSGNTIYF. The CDR3 DNA follows: TGCGCCAGCAGCTTGACAGCGAGCTCTGGAAACACCATATATTTT.

The chain has TRBV5-8 and TRBJ1-6, with D possibly matching TRBD1 (6 bases). The CDR3 runs 14 residues. V shed 2 bases and J shed 9 bases, with 12 bases lying between them. The germline CDR1 and CDR2 sequences are SGHTS and YDEGEE. DNA of the CDR3: TGTGCCAGCAGCTTCACAGGGATTGTTTCACCCCTCCACTTT. Amino acids: CASSFTGIVSPLHF.

The chain carries TRBV6-5 and TRBJ2-7; no firm D call. Between the trimmed V and J ends, which lost 6 bases and 1 base, there was a span of 10 bases. CDR1 and CDR2 (germline): MNHEY, SVGAGI. The CDR3 consists of 13 residues. The CDR3 DNA is TGTGCCAGCAGGAGAACCCTTTCCTACGAGCAGTACTTC. Translating it yields CASRRTLSYEQYF.